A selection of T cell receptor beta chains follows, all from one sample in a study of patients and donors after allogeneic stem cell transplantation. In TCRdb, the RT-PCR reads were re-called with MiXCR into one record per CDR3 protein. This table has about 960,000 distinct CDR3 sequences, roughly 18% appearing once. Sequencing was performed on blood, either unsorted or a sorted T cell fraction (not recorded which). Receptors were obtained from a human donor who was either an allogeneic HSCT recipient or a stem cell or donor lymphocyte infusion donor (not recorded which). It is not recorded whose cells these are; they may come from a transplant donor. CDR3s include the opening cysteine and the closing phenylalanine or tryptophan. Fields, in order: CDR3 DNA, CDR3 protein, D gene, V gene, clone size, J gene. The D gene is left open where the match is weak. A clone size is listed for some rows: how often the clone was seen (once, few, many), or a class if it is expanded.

cdr3_nt: TGCGCCAGCAGCCAAACCGGGACTACCAACGAGCAGTACTTC
cdr3_aa: CASSQTGTTNEQYF
d_call: TRBD2
v_call: TRBV5-1
clone_size: NA
j_call: TRBJ2-7

cdr3_nt: TGTGCCACCAGCAGATTCGCGACTAGCGGGCTTTATACCGGGGAGCTGTTTTTT
cdr3_aa: CATSRFATSGLYTGELFF
d_call: TRBD2
v_call: TRBV15
clone_size: few
j_call: TRBJ2-2

cdr3_nt: TGCAGTTCCCGACAGGGGCCACGGGACTATGGCTACACCTTC
cdr3_aa: CSSRQGPRDYGYTF
d_call: TRBD1
v_call: TRBV20-1
clone_size: NA
j_call: TRBJ1-2

cdr3_nt: TGCAGTGCTACGATACCGGGACAGGCAACCTACGAGCAGTACTTC
cdr3_aa: CSATIPGQATYEQYF
d_call: TRBD1
v_call: TRBV20-1
clone_size: NA
j_call: TRBJ2-7

cdr3_nt: TGTGCCAGCAGCGTGAGCGGGAGTGCCAATGAGCAGTTCTTC
cdr3_aa: CASSVSGSANEQFF
d_call: TRBD2
v_call: TRBV5-4
clone_size: NA
j_call: TRBJ2-1

cdr3_nt: TGCGCCAGCAGCCGATACGGGACAGGGATCTACAATGAGCAGTTCTTC
cdr3_aa: CASSRYGTGIYNEQFF
d_call: TRBD1
v_call: TRBV4-3
clone_size: few
j_call: TRBJ2-1

cdr3_nt: TGTGCCAGCAGTGTTAGGTCTGGCACAGATACGCAGTATTTT
cdr3_aa: CASSVRSGTDTQYF
d_call: NA
v_call: TRBV9
clone_size: NA
j_call: TRBJ2-3

cdr3_nt: TGCAGTGCTAGGGTACTAGGCGATGAGCAGTTCTTC
cdr3_aa: CSARVLGDEQFF
d_call: NA
v_call: TRBV20-1
clone_size: many
j_call: TRBJ2-1

cdr3_nt: TGCAGTGCTATCCCAGCGGGAGGGGGCTACGAGCAGTACTTC
cdr3_aa: CSAIPAGGGYEQYF
d_call: TRBD2
v_call: TRBV20-1
clone_size: NA
j_call: TRBJ2-7

cdr3_nt: TGCGCCAGCAACATGTGGGGGGGCAATGAGCAGTTCTTC
cdr3_aa: CASNMWGGNEQFF
d_call: TRBD2
v_call: TRBV5-1
clone_size: few
j_call: TRBJ2-1

cdr3_nt: TGTGCCAGCAGGTCCCAGGGGCGGCGGGCCGGGGGTGAGCAGTTCTTC
cdr3_aa: CASRSQGRRAGGEQFF
d_call: NA
v_call: TRBV12-3/TRBV12-4
clone_size: few
j_call: TRBJ2-1

cdr3_nt: TGTGCCAGCAGTGACCCGAGGGGGGCCACCTACGAGCAGTACTTC
cdr3_aa: CASSDPRGATYEQYF
d_call: NA
v_call: TRBV12-3/TRBV12-4
clone_size: NA
j_call: TRBJ2-7

cdr3_nt: TGCGCCAGCAGCCAAGATTTGTGGCTAGGGGTGGAGACCCAGTACTTC
cdr3_aa: CASSQDLWLGVETQYF
d_call: NA
v_call: TRBV4-3
clone_size: once
j_call: TRBJ2-5

cdr3_nt: TGTGCCAGCAGCTTAGACTCCCTGACGGCTGAAGCTTTCTTT
cdr3_aa: CASSLDSLTAEAFF
d_call: NA
v_call: TRBV13
clone_size: few
j_call: TRBJ1-1

cdr3_nt: TGTGCCAGCAGTCCCAGGGGGCTAAATACGCAGTATTTT
cdr3_aa: CASSPRGLNTQYF
d_call: TRBD1
v_call: TRBV2
clone_size: NA
j_call: TRBJ2-3

cdr3_nt: TGCAGCGTTGAAGATTGGGGGTATGGCTACACCTTC
cdr3_aa: CSVEDWGYGYTF
d_call: NA
v_call: TRBV29-1
clone_size: many
j_call: TRBJ1-2

cdr3_nt: TGTGCCAGTAGTATGGGGATCTCCTACAATGAGCAGTTCTTC
cdr3_aa: CASSMGISYNEQFF
d_call: NA
v_call: TRBV19
clone_size: few
j_call: TRBJ2-1

cdr3_nt: TGTGCCAGCAGCGGACAGGTCGAGCAGTACTTC
cdr3_aa: CASSGQVEQYF
d_call: TRBD1
v_call: TRBV7-2
clone_size: few
j_call: TRBJ2-7

cdr3_nt: TGTGCCAGCAGCCAGGGGCGGGTGCGCTACAATGAGCAGTTCTTC
cdr3_aa: CASSQGRVRYNEQFF
d_call: NA
v_call: TRBV3-1
clone_size: NA
j_call: TRBJ2-1

cdr3_nt: TGTGCCAGCAATCCCCAGGGGGGGGCCAAAAACATTCAGTACTTC
cdr3_aa: CASNPQGGAKNIQYF
d_call: NA
v_call: TRBV12-3/TRBV12-4
clone_size: NA
j_call: TRBJ2-4

cdr3_nt: TGTGCCAGCGGGAGTAACAATGAGCAGTTCTTC
cdr3_aa: CASGSNNEQFF
d_call: NA
v_call: TRBV6-1
clone_size: few
j_call: TRBJ2-1

cdr3_nt: TGTGCCAGCAGATCACAGGGGGCCAGCAATCAGCCCCAGCATTTT
cdr3_aa: CASRSQGASNQPQHF
d_call: TRBD1
v_call: TRBV12-3/TRBV12-4
clone_size: many
j_call: TRBJ1-5

cdr3_nt: TGCGCCAGCAGCCAGGGCCCAAGCTACGAGCAGTACTTC
cdr3_aa: CASSQGPSYEQYF
d_call: NA
v_call: TRBV4-1
clone_size: many
j_call: TRBJ2-7

cdr3_nt: TGTGCCAGCAGCTTAGACCGGGACAGACCGTCGAACACCGGGGAGCTGTTTTTT
cdr3_aa: CASSLDRDRPSNTGELFF
d_call: TRBD1
v_call: TRBV11-2
clone_size: few
j_call: TRBJ2-2

cdr3_nt: TGTGCCAGCAGTCTCAGGACTAGCGGGAGTTATACCGGGGAGCTGTTTTTT
cdr3_aa: CASSLRTSGSYTGELFF
d_call: TRBD2
v_call: TRBV12-3/TRBV12-4
clone_size: many
j_call: TRBJ2-2

cdr3_nt: TGTGCCAGCCTAGGAAATACGCAGTATTTT
cdr3_aa: CASLGNTQYF
d_call: NA
v_call: TRBV28
clone_size: few
j_call: TRBJ2-3

cdr3_nt: NA
cdr3_aa: CTSSQEFGRGTGAFF
d_call: NA
v_call: TRBV1
clone_size: NA
j_call: TRBJ1-1

cdr3_nt: TGTGCCAGCAGCGTCAAAGGCGGGAGTGGTGGTGAGCAGTTCTTC
cdr3_aa: CASSVKGGSGGEQFF
d_call: TRBD2
v_call: TRBV9
clone_size: NA
j_call: TRBJ2-1

cdr3_nt: TGTGCCAGCAGCTTAATTTCGCAACAGAACACTGAAGCTTTCTTT
cdr3_aa: CASSLISQQNTEAFF
d_call: NA
v_call: TRBV7-3
clone_size: few
j_call: TRBJ1-1

cdr3_nt: TGTGCCAGCAGTTTAGTCGGTTTAGGAGGGGACAATCAGCCCCAGCATTTT
cdr3_aa: CASSLVGLGGDNQPQHF
d_call: NA
v_call: TRBV12-3/TRBV12-4
clone_size: few
j_call: TRBJ1-5

cdr3_nt: TGTGCCAGCAGCTTAAATCCCAGCAGCATGTACAATGAGCAGTTCTTC
cdr3_aa: CASSLNPSSMYNEQFF
d_call: NA
v_call: TRBV7-3
clone_size: few
j_call: TRBJ2-1

cdr3_nt: TGCAGTGCCTTGAACCGGGGAACCATGAACACTGAAGCTTTCTTT
cdr3_aa: CSALNRGTMNTEAFF
d_call: NA
v_call: TRBV20-1
clone_size: NA
j_call: TRBJ1-1

cdr3_nt: TGCAGTGCTAGCCCCTGGGCGACGGGGAATTACGAGCAGTACTTC
cdr3_aa: CSASPWATGNYEQYF
d_call: NA
v_call: TRBV20-1
clone_size: few
j_call: TRBJ2-7

cdr3_nt: TGTGCCAGCAGCAAAGATTTACCCTACAATGAGCAGTTCTTC
cdr3_aa: CASSKDLPYNEQFF
d_call: NA
v_call: TRBV21-1
clone_size: NA
j_call: TRBJ2-1

cdr3_nt: TGTGCCCTGAACTCGGATACCAATGAGCAGTTCTTC
cdr3_aa: CALNSDTNEQFF
d_call: NA
v_call: TRBV2
clone_size: NA
j_call: TRBJ2-1

cdr3_nt: TGTGCCAGCAGCGCCTCGCCCAGACTCTACGAGCAGTACTTC
cdr3_aa: CASSASPRLYEQYF
d_call: NA
v_call: TRBV9
clone_size: NA
j_call: TRBJ2-7

cdr3_nt: TGTGCCAGCAGCTTAGAGGGGACAGGCGACCAGCCCCAGCATTTT
cdr3_aa: CASSLEGTGDQPQHF
d_call: TRBD1
v_call: TRBV7-2
clone_size: many
j_call: TRBJ1-5

cdr3_nt: TGTGCCAGCAGTGATTGGGCAGGCTTGAGCGAGCAGTACTTC
cdr3_aa: CASSDWAGLSEQYF
d_call: NA
v_call: TRBV25-1
clone_size: NA
j_call: TRBJ2-7

cdr3_nt: TGCAGCGTTGGACAGGGTCCCTTC
cdr3_aa: CSVGQGPF
d_call: TRBD1
v_call: TRBV29-1
clone_size: few
j_call: TRBJ1-2

cdr3_nt: TGTGCCTGGAATAAACCCTCGAGGGAGGAAGGGACTGAAGCTTTCTTT
cdr3_aa: CAWNKPSREEGTEAFF
d_call: NA
v_call: TRBV30
clone_size: NA
j_call: TRBJ1-1

cdr3_nt: TGTGCCAGCAGTGACTCAACCCCCTCAGGGGGAACTGAAGCTTTCTTT
cdr3_aa: CASSDSTPSGGTEAFF
d_call: TRBD1
v_call: TRBV25-1
clone_size: NA
j_call: TRBJ1-1

cdr3_nt: TGTGCCAGCGGGGTTGGGGGGGCAAACACTGAAGCTTTCTTT
cdr3_aa: CASGVGGANTEAFF
d_call: NA
v_call: TRBV25-1
clone_size: NA
j_call: TRBJ1-1

cdr3_nt: TGCAGTGCTAGAGATCGGAAGGCGTATGGCTACACCTTC
cdr3_aa: CSARDRKAYGYTF
d_call: NA
v_call: TRBV20-1
clone_size: NA
j_call: TRBJ1-2

cdr3_nt: TGCGCCAGCAGGGAAAGAACAGGGGGAGGGACAGATACGCAGTATTTT
cdr3_aa: CASRERTGGGTDTQYF
d_call: NA
v_call: TRBV4-3
clone_size: NA
j_call: TRBJ2-3

cdr3_nt: TGTGCCAGCAGTGGCTCCAGGGCTACCGGGGAGCTGTTTTTT
cdr3_aa: CASSGSRATGELFF
d_call: NA
v_call: TRBV6-2/TRBV6-3
clone_size: NA
j_call: TRBJ2-2

cdr3_nt: TGTGCCAGCAGTACTCGGACAGGGGGCGACTATGGCTACACCTTC
cdr3_aa: CASSTRTGGDYGYTF
d_call: TRBD1
v_call: TRBV27
clone_size: few
j_call: TRBJ1-2

cdr3_nt: TGTGCCATCAGTGAAAAAGAGACCCAGTACTTC
cdr3_aa: CAISEKETQYF
d_call: NA
v_call: TRBV10-3
clone_size: many
j_call: TRBJ2-5

cdr3_nt: TGTGCCAGCAGTTTACGCCTCCGGGACAGGGGAGTTACTGAAGCTTTCTTT
cdr3_aa: CASSLRLRDRGVTEAFF
d_call: TRBD1
v_call: TRBV12-3/TRBV12-4
clone_size: few
j_call: TRBJ1-1

cdr3_nt: TGTGCCACCAGTGAGGGGTACAGGTATGGCTACACCTTC
cdr3_aa: CATSEGYRYGYTF
d_call: NA
v_call: TRBV24-1
clone_size: many
j_call: TRBJ1-2

cdr3_nt: TGCAGTGCTAGAGCTTCGAGGGCGGCTTTCTTT
cdr3_aa: CSARASRAAFF
d_call: NA
v_call: TRBV20-1
clone_size: few
j_call: TRBJ1-1

cdr3_nt: TGTGCCAGCAATATAGGACAGGGCACAGATACGCAGTATTTT
cdr3_aa: CASNIGQGTDTQYF
d_call: TRBD1
v_call: TRBV12-3/TRBV12-4
clone_size: few
j_call: TRBJ2-3

cdr3_nt: TGCGCCAGCACCCCCCTAGCGGCTCCCTACAATGAGCAGTTCTTC
cdr3_aa: CASTPLAAPYNEQFF
d_call: TRBD2
v_call: TRBV5-1
clone_size: NA
j_call: TRBJ2-1

cdr3_nt: TGCGCCAGTTACCGGACTAGCGGGGGGTTAGATACGCAGTATTTT
cdr3_aa: CASYRTSGGLDTQYF
d_call: TRBD2
v_call: TRBV10-2
clone_size: NA
j_call: TRBJ2-3

cdr3_nt: TGCGCCAGCAGCCAAGAGGGGTCAATGAACACTGAAGCTTTCTTT
cdr3_aa: CASSQEGSMNTEAFF
d_call: NA
v_call: TRBV4-1
clone_size: NA
j_call: TRBJ1-1

cdr3_nt: TGCAGTGCCGACGGACAGCTGAACACTGAAGCTTTCTTT
cdr3_aa: CSADGQLNTEAFF
d_call: NA
v_call: TRBV20-1
clone_size: NA
j_call: TRBJ1-1

cdr3_nt: TGTGCCAGCAGACTCGGACAGGGCCACAATCAGCCCCAGCATTTT
cdr3_aa: CASRLGQGHNQPQHF
d_call: TRBD1
v_call: TRBV12-3/TRBV12-4
clone_size: NA
j_call: TRBJ1-5

cdr3_nt: TGTGCCAGCAGCCGGCTGAGCGGGACAAATGAGCAGTTCTTC
cdr3_aa: CASSRLSGTNEQFF
d_call: NA
v_call: TRBV4-2
clone_size: NA
j_call: TRBJ2-1